What follows are 21 T cell receptor beta chains derived from one specimen sequenced in a study of cytomegalovirus exposure and HLA in healthy donors. PCR employed 60 Vbeta and 13 Jbeta primers. Produced via immunoSEQ multiplex PCR; TCRdb's table is partial and in-frame only. This table has 150,000 to 250,000 clones, roughly four fifths appearing once. The sequencing input was PBMCs. The receptors come from a boy between 2 and 10 years old in good health and CMV-seronegative.

The chain joins TRBV7-9 to TRBJ2-7; maybe TRBD1 (6 bases). V shed 4 bases and J shed 2 bases, with 9 bases lying between them. This CDR3 is built from 13 residues. CDR1 and CDR2 (germline): SEHNR, FQNEAQ (reference sequence). The CDR3 bases are TGTGCCAGCAGCTCCCAGGGGACCTACGAGCAGTACTTC. It yields the protein CASSSQGTYEQYF.

The rearrangement uses TRBV19 and TRBJ1-2; D is unclear. Trimming removed 0 bases from V and 8 bases from J, with 13 bases in between. Germline V lookup: CDR1 LNHDA, CDR2 SQIVND (reference sequence). This CDR3 contains 14 residues. CDR3 DNA: TGTGCCAGTAGTATAGACCGCTCGGGTCTAGGCTACACCTTC. Its translation: CASSIDRSGLGYTF.

The chain has TRBV19 and TRBJ2-5; D might be TRBD1 (7 bases). CDR1 and CDR2 (germline): LNHDA, SQIVND (reference sequence). The ends were cut back, 7 bases at V and 4 bases at J, with 16 bases in the middle. This CDR3 has 14 residues. In DNA, the CDR3 is TGTGCCAGTAAACGACAGGGCGGGATAGAGACCCAGTACTTC. As protein: CASKRQGGIETQYF.

V usage is TRBV7-9 and J usage is TRBJ2-5; TRBD1 matches 7 bases. The CDR3 has 14 amino acids. V lost 3 bases, J lost 2 bases, and 3 bases stayed unmatched. Germline V gives CDR1 SEHNR, CDR2 FQNEAQ (reference sequence). This CDR3 is CASSFWTGQETQYF. For the CDR3, the DNA is TGTGCCAGCAGCTTCTGGACAGGTCAAGAGACCCAGTACTTC.

CDR3 in DNA: TGCGCCAGCAGCCAAGAGGGAGGGCAGGGGGCGCGCGAGCAGTACTTC. As protein: CASSQEGGQGAREQYF. V usage is TRBV4-3 and J usage is TRBJ2-7; a possible D gene is TRBD1 (8 bases). CDR1 is LGHNA, CDR2 YSLEER, per germline. The CDR3 runs to 16 residues. V was trimmed by 0 bases and J by 6 bases, leaving 18 bases between them.

This chain connects TRBV9 to TRBJ1-6, with D possibly TRBD1 on 5 matching bases. Trimming removed 5 bases from V and 10 bases from J, with 13 bases in between. There are 13 residues in the CDR3. Germline V gives CDR1 SGDLS, CDR2 YYNGEE. The chain's CDR3 is CASSPTGESPLHF. CDR3 in DNA: TGTGCCAGCAGTCCGACGGGGGAGTCACCCCTCCACTTT.

The chain is built from TRBV5-8 and TRBJ1-2; D may be TRBD1 (6 bases). The V gene lost 6 bases and the J gene lost 4 bases, with 13 bases spanning the gap. CDR3 length equals 13 residues. Germline V gives CDR1 SGHTS, CDR2 YDEGEE. Here the CDR3 DNA reads TGTGCCAGCACGACACCAGGGGCCTATGGCTACACCTTC. This translates into CASTTPGAYGYTF.

The rearrangement uses TRBV6-5 and TRBJ2-3; TRBD2 aligns across 8 bases. Germline V gene data show CDR1 as MNHEY and CDR2 as SVGAGI. The CDR3 consists of 16 residues. J was trimmed by 5 bases and V by 1 base; bases with no gene match: 8. CDR3: CASSYWAGGSGDTQYF. As DNA, the CDR3 is TGTGCCAGCAGTTACTGGGCGGGGGGTAGTGGAGATACGCAGTATTTT.

The chain uses TRBV7-2 and TRBJ1-3; unclear D gene. V was cut by 3 bases and J by 1 base, with 10 bases left in between. CDR3 length: 15 amino acids. The V gene's germline CDR1 is SGHTA and CDR2 FQGNSA. The CDR3 loop is CASSFQVGSGNTIYF. Written as DNA, the CDR3 is TGTGCCAGCAGCTTCCAGGTTGGGTCTGGAAACACCATATATTTT.

The chain couples TRBV4-3 to TRBJ1-1; D is uncertain. CDR1 is LGHNA, CDR2 YSLEER, per germline. The CDR3 consists of 14 residues. V was shortened by 5 bases and J by 2 bases, with 12 bases between the two germline ends. The CDR3 DNA reads TGCGCCAGCAGCTTCGGGTCCCTTAACACTGAAGCTTTCTTT. Translated, it gives CASSFGSLNTEAFF.

The V and J genes are TRBV27 and TRBJ2-3; 10 positions match TRBD2. CDR1 MNHEY and CDR2 SMNVEV come from the germline V gene (reference sequence). The CDR3 consists of 14 residues. With V trimmed by 7 bases and J by 0 bases, 1 base remained unmatched. CDR3 coding DNA: TGTGCCAGCAAGCGGGGGGGAAGCACAGATACGCAGTATTTT. Translated: CASKRGGSTDTQYF.

The CDR3 DNA reads as TGTGCCAGCAGCTTAGGACTAGCGGGGGCCACAGATACGCAGTATTTT. It is translated as CASSLGLAGATDTQYF. The chain links TRBV7-9 to TRBJ2-3; 12 bases map to TRBD2. Germline V gives CDR1 SEHNR, CDR2 FQNEAQ (reference sequence). V gave up 1 base and J gave up 2 bases; unmatched junction bases: 1. The CDR3 consists of 16 residues. Together with reference TRBV7-9 and TRBJ2-3, the CDR3 gives the full variable domain: DTGVSQNPRHKITKRGQNVTFRCDPISEHNRLYWYRQTLGQGPEFLTYFQNEAQLEKSRLLSDRFSAERPKGSFSTLEIQRTEQGDSAMYLCASSLGLAGATDTQYFGPGTRLTVL.

The genes are TRBV5-1 and TRBJ2-3, with 12 positions matching TRBD2. The CDR3 sequence is 17 residues long. Germline loops: CDR1 SGHRS, CDR2 YFSETQ. V gave up 4 bases and J gave up 4 bases; unmatched junction bases: 10. CDR3 nucleotides: TGCGCCAGCAGCCGGAGACTAGCGGGGGCCCTCCCAGATACGCAGTATTTT. Protein product: CASSRRLAGALPDTQYF.

This clone was seen more than once but under ten times. V gene TRBV6-9 combines with J gene TRBJ1-4, with TRBD1 identical over 9 bases. Germline loops: CDR1 MNHGY, CDR2 SVAAGI. The CDR3 has 13 residues. V lost 6 bases and J lost 5; bases outside the gene matches: 1. The CDR3: CASSGTGNEKLFF. In nucleotides, the CDR3 is TGTGCCAGCAGCGGGACAGGGAATGAAAAACTGTTTTTT.

V usage is TRBV10-3 and J usage is TRBJ1-1; D remains unclear. The germline V and J ends were trimmed by 10 bases and 5 bases, with 14 bases remaining between them. The CDR3 covers 12 residues. Per germline, CDR1 ENHRY and CDR2 SYGVKD. The CDR3 region is CATSLGSTEAFF. The CDR3, as DNA: TGTGCCACCTCGCTAGGGAGTACTGAAGCTTTCTTT.

The rearrangement joins TRBV9 to TRBJ2-2; no firm D call. Germline V lookup: CDR1 SGDLS, CDR2 YYNGEE. V lost 1 base and J lost 2, with 12 bases in between. The CDR3 has 16 residues. The CDR3: CASSVRSNLNTGELFF. CDR3 nucleotide sequence: TGTGCCAGCAGCGTACGGAGCAACCTTAACACCGGGGAGCTGTTTTTT.

This chain uses TRBV7-6 with TRBJ2-1; 8 nucleotides agree with TRBD1. The J segment lost 8 bases and the V segment lost 0 bases, leaving 3 bases of the junction unmatched. CDR3 length: 14 amino acids. CDR1 and CDR2 from the germline V gene are SGHVS and FNYEAQ. In nucleotides, the CDR3 is TGTGCCAGCAGCTTAGCGGCAGGGGGCTATGAGCAGTTCTTC. As protein: CASSLAAGGYEQFF.

Notes on this clone: Other DNA sequences from this sample encode an identical CDR3 as well. V is TRBV29-1 and J is TRBJ1-1; D is possibly TRBD1 (6 bases). V was cut by 3 bases and J by 1 base, with 12 bases left in between. The V gene's germline CDR1 is SQVTM and CDR2 ANQGSEA. The CDR3 is made up of 14 amino acids. CDR3 loop: CSVEGHLTNTEAFF. CDR3 sequence (DNA): TGCAGCGTTGAGGGACACCTCACGAACACTGAAGCTTTCTTT.

V is TRBV6-6 and J is TRBJ2-2, with a possible D match to TRBD1 (6 bases). V was clipped by 4 bases and J by 5 bases, with 14 bases between them. This CDR3 has 15 amino acids. CDR1 is MNHNY and CDR2 is SVGAGI in the germline V gene (reference sequence). CDR3 loop: CASSFTRGRTGELFF. Here the CDR3 DNA reads TGTGCCAGCAGTTTCACCAGGGGTAGGACCGGGGAGCTGTTTTTT.

This rearrangement joins TRBV7-2 to TRBJ2-3, with TRBD1 as a possible D gene (5 bases). V was clipped by 3 bases and J by 5 bases, with 15 bases between them. From germline, CDR1 is SGHTA and CDR2 FQGNSA. The CDR3 is made up of 15 amino acids. Here the CDR3 DNA reads TGTGCCAGCAGCTTGAGGCCAGGGAACCGAGATACGCAGTATTTT. Translated, it gives CASSLRPGNRDTQYF. Looking up the rest from reference TRBV7-2 and TRBJ2-3 gives the full variable domain: GAGVSQSPSNKVTEKGKDVELRCDPISGHTALYWYRQSLGQGLEFLIYFQGNSAPDKSGLPSDRFSAERTGGSVSTLTIQRTQQEDSAVYLCASSLRPGNRDTQYFGPGTRLTVL.

This clone was picked up a small number of times. This sequence joins TRBV5-1 and TRBJ1-5, with 7 bases aligning to TRBD1. Germline loops: CDR1 SGHRS, CDR2 YFSETQ. The junction had 7 bases not matched to a gene; V was cut back by 0 bases and J by 7 bases. This CDR3 is 15 amino acids long. In DNA form, the CDR3 reads TGCGCCAGCAGCTTGGAAGGGGGCGGTGGCCAGCCCCAGCATTTT. This codes for CASSLEGGGGQPQHF.